This T cell receptor beta chain was documented in a study of response to subunit inactivated influenza vaccine. General study points: With each seasonal influenza vaccination, the authors suggested, few new T cells are recruited.

Worth noting for this clonotype: What it recognizes is unknown.

MiXCR, applied by TCRdb to the RT-PCR reads, yields one record per CDR3 protein. The data hold 500,000 to 550,000 distinct CDR3 sequences, with 6.5% to 8% observed a single time. From germline, CDR1 is DFQATT and CDR2 SNEGSKA (reference sequence). The length of the CDR3 is 14 residues. V lost 0 bases and J lost 2, with 10 bases in between. V usage is TRBV20-1 and J usage is TRBJ2-5; D remains ambiguous. The receptor was isolated from a man aged 50 to 69 who received an inactivated influenza vaccine. This specimen was PBMCs from blood, taken around 25 months after vaccination. This CDR3 reads CSARDATAQETQYF. In nucleotides, the CDR3 is TGCAGTGCTAGAGATGCCACAGCGCAAGAGACCCAGTACTTC.